This T cell receptor beta chain was captured by sequencing in a study of blood T cell repertoires in COVID-19. Study-wide context: The analysed material was cDNA or gDNA that came from T cells, B-cell-depleted T cells, or PBMCs.

Study processing details: Reference gene primer amplification in the assay estimated nucleated cell counts. Assay: immunoSEQ multiplex PCR; the TCRdb copy retains only in-frame clones and omits some. D and trimming were read from the DNA, whereas the V and J calls and clone size are those reported in that table. The data contain 150,000 to 200,000 clones, 75% to 85% of them seen just once; the ten biggest clones take up 5% to 6%. V shed 1 base and J 4 bases; nucleotides not matched to a gene: 10. The CDR3 totals 17 residues. Germline V gives CDR1 SGHRS, CDR2 YFSETQ. Participants' reported clinical history set cohort assignment. Cohort 3 donors were reported recovered after two negative PCRs, clearance, or symptom resolution.

This TCR was recovered from a middle-aged man who had recovered from COVID-19. The sequencing input was PBMCs or T cells enriched from blood (not recorded which). The V call is TRBV5-1, the J call TRBJ2-3; 9 nucleotides line up with TRBD2. The CDR3 region has the DNA TGCGCCAGCAGCTTGAATCTAGCGGGGAGTGGCGCAGATACGCAGTATTTT. Its translation: CASSLNLAGSGADTQYF. Based on the CDR3 plus reference TRBV5-1 and TRBJ2-3, the full variable domain is KAGVTQTPRYLIKTRGQQVTLSCSPISGHRSVSWYQQTPGQGLQFLFEYFSETQRNKGNFPGRFSGRQFSNSRSEMNVSTLELGDSALYLCASSLNLAGSGADTQYFGPGTRLTVL.